This T cell receptor beta chain is from a study of spatial heterogeneity in lung cancer. Study-wide background: Unique TCR and UMI combinations averaged more than ten appearances each in raw reads. Study-level points and caveats: Counts that tracked tumor mutation counts were those of expanded intratumoral alpha and beta TCRs.

Germline values: CDR1 MGHRA, CDR2 YSYEKL. The CDR3 totals 15 residues. Germline trimming cut 5 bases from V and 5 bases from J; bases unmatched to any gene: 12. In the library, each TCR cDNA molecule bore its own unique molecular identifier. TCRdb analysed the 5' RACE reads with MiXCR anew, one entry per CDR3 protein. The data show around 8,000 distinct CDR3 sequences, 9.6% seen once. By sample share, this clonotype is medium-sized. Its antigen is unidentified. Time point meaning: sample taken at primary tumor resection. Samples came from 72 TRACERx patients with untreated early-stage lung cancer. The sequence derives from a male donor with early-stage non-small cell lung cancer. V usage is TRBV4-1 and J usage is TRBJ2-7, with 7 positions matching TRBD1. Sample: lung tumor tissue, taken at surgery. The CDR3: CASSVTGAASDEQYV. CDR3 nucleotide sequence: TGCGCCAGCAGCGTTACAGGGGCCGCGTCGGACGAGCAGTACGTC.